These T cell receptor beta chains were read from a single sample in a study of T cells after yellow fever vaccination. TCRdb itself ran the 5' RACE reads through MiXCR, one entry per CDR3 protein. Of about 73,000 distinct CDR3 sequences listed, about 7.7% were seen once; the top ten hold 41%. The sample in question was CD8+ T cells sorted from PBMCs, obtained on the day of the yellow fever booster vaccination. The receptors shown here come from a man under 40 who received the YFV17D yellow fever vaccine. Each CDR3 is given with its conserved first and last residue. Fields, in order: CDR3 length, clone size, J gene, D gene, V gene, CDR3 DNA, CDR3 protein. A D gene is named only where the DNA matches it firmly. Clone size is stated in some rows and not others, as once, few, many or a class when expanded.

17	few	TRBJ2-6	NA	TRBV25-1	TGTGCCAGCAGTGAATATTTCTCCGAGACTGGGGCCAACGTCCTGACTTTC	CASSEYFSETGANVLTF
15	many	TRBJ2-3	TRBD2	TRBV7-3	TGTGCCAGCAGTTCCGTAGCGGGAATTGCAGATACGCAGTATTTT	CASSSVAGIADTQYF
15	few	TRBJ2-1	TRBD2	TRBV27	TGTGCCAGACCGACTAGCACCCGGAGATCGGATGAGCAGTTCTTC	CARPTSTRRSDEQFF
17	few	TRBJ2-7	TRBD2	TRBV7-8	TGTGCCAGCAGCCCCCGGACTAGCGGGGAAAGCTCCTACGAGCAGTACTTC	CASSPRTSGESSYEQYF
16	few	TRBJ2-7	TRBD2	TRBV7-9	TGTGCCAGCAAAACTAGCGGAAAGAACCAAACCTACGAGCAGTACTTC	CASKTSGKNQTYEQYF
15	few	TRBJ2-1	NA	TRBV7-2	TGTGCCAGCAGCTTAGCGAGGTCTAGCGAATATGAGCAGTTCTTC	CASSLARSSEYEQFF
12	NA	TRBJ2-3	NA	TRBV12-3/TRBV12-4	TGTGCCAGTTCCCCCCGGAGGGATACGCAGTATTTT	CASSPRRDTQYF
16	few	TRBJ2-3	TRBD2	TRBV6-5	TGTGCCAGCAGTTTAACAGCGGGACCCTACACAGATACGCAGTATTTT	CASSLTAGPYTDTQYF
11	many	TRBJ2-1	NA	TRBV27	TGTGCCAGCACGAATTACAATGAGCAGTTCTTC	CASTNYNEQFF
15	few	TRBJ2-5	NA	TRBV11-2	TGTGCCAGCAGCTTGCGGACACAAGGCCTGGAGGCCCAGTACTTC	CASSLRTQGLEAQYF
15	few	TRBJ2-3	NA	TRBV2	TGTGCCAGCAGTGTCGACAGGGAGGGGTCAGATACGCAGTATTTT	CASSVDREGSDTQYF
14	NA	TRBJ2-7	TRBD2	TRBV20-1	TGCAGTGCTAGAGATCTTGGACTAGGAAACGAGCAGTACTTC	CSARDLGLGNEQYF
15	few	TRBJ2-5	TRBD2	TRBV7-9	TGTGCCAGCAGCCCCTCCGGGACTAGCGGAGAGACCCAGTACTTC	CASSPSGTSGETQYF
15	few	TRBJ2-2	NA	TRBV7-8	TGTGCCAGCAGCTTATGGTTAGATAACACCGGGGAGCTGTTTTTT	CASSLWLDNTGELFF
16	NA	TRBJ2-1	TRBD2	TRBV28	TGTGCCAGCAGTTCACTAGCGGGAGGGTCGAAGAATGAGCAGTTCTTC	CASSSLAGGSKNEQFF
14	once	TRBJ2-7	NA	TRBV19	TGTGCCAGTAGTATGGGGGCCGGCCCCTACGAGCAGTACTTC	CASSMGAGPYEQYF
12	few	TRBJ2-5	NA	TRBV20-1	TGCAGTGCTACAATAGAAGGGTGGACCCAGTACTTC	CSATIEGWTQYF
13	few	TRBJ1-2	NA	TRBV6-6	TGTGCCAGCAGGGAGACTGCTAACTATGGCTACACCTTC	CASRETANYGYTF
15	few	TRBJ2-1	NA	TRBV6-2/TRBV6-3	TGTGCCAGCAGTTACTCGTGGAAGTCGCGGAATGAGCAGTTCTTC	CASSYSWKSRNEQFF
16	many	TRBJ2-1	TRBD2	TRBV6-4	TGTGCCAGCAGCCTAGGGACTAGCGGGAGGGCCCGCGAGCAGTTCTTC	CASSLGTSGRAREQFF
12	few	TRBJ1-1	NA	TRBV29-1	TGCAGCGTTGGGGGGGTTTACACTGAAGCTTTCTTT	CSVGGVYTEAFF
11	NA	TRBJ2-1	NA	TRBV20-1	TGCAGTGCCCCAGACTACAATGAGCAGTTCTTC	CSAPDYNEQFF
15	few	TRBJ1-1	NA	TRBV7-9	TGTGCCAGCAGCACCTGGACAGAAATGAACACTGAAGCTTTCTTT	CASSTWTEMNTEAFF
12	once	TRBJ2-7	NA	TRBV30	TGTGCCTGGAGGGGGGACTTCTACGAGCAGTACTTC	CAWRGDFYEQYF
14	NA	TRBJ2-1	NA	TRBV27	TGTGCCAGCACCCCAGGGGCCCAATACAATGAGCAGTTCTTC	CASTPGAQYNEQFF
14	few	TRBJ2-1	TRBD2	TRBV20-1	TGCAGTGCTCCCGCCCTAGCGGCCTCCAATGAGCAGTTCTTC	CSAPALAASNEQFF
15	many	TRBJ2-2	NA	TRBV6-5	TGTGCCAGCAGTTACCGGACAGAGGGCACCGGGGAGCTGTTTTTT	CASSYRTEGTGELFF
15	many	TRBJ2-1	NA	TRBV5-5	TGTGCCAGCAGCTCAGGGGCAGGGTCCTACAATGAGCAGTTCTTC	CASSSGAGSYNEQFF
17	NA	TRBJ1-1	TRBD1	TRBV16	TGTGCCAGCAGCCAATCTTGGGGACAGGGATTGGACACTGAAGCTTTCTTT	CASSQSWGQGLDTEAFF
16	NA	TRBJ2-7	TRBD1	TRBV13	TGTGCCAGCAGCTTAGTGGGCCCGGGACAGACCTACGAGCAGTACTTC	CASSLVGPGQTYEQYF
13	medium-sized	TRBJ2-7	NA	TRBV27	TGTGCCAGCAGTTTTGGTCCATCCTACGAGCAGTACTTC	CASSFGPSYEQYF
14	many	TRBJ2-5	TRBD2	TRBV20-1	TGCAGTGCCTCGGGACTAGCGGATCAAGAGACCCAGTACTTC	CSASGLADQETQYF
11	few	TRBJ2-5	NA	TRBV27	TGTGCCAGCAGATTTTTGGAGACCCAGTACTTC	CASRFLETQYF
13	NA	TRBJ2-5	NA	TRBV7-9	TGTGCCAGCAGCCTGGACGATTGGGAGACCCAGTACTTC	CASSLDDWETQYF
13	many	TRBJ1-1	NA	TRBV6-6	TGTGCCATTTCTGAGGCGGAGAACACTGAAGCTTTCTTT	CAISEAENTEAFF
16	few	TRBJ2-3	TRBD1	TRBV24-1	TGTGCCACCAGTGATGGGGACAGGGGAAGCACAGATACGCAGTATTTT	CATSDGDRGSTDTQYF
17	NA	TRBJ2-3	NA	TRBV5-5	TGTGCCAGCAGCTTGGGGGTGACAGTCTCTAGCACAGATACGCAGTATTTT	CASSLGVTVSSTDTQYF
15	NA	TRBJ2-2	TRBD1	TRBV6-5	TGTGCCAGCAGTTACGACAGGGGGAACACCGGGGAGCTGTTTTTT	CASSYDRGNTGELFF